This entry concerns a single TCR beta chain. Clones were read by immunoSEQ multiplex PCR, and TCRdb kept only the in-frame ones, dropping some. The table lists some 86,000 clones, over 85% of them singletons. From germline, CDR1 is MGHRA and CDR2 YSYEKL. J was trimmed by 6 bases and V by 5 bases; bases with no gene match: 7. The CDR3 is 15 residues long. This entry belongs to a study of cytomegalovirus exposure and HLA in healthy donors. The sequenced sample consisted of PBMCs. V and J are TRBV4-1 and TRBJ2-1, with TRBD2 matching over 10 bases. The sequence came from a woman aged 25 to 39 in good health and CMV-seronegative. CDR3 amino acids: CASSSGTSDFNEQFF. The CDR3 nucleotides read TGCGCCAGCAGCTCCGGGACTAGCGACTTCAATGAGCAGTTCTTC.